The next 22 T cell receptor beta chains were all read from a single sample in a study of cytomegalovirus exposure and HLA in healthy donors. The PCR contained 60 Vbeta and 13 Jbeta primers. The protocol was immunoSEQ multiplex PCR, while the TCRdb copy is restricted to in-frame clones and leaves out a portion. This table has about 98,000 clones, around 68% appearing once. Sequencing was carried out using PBMCs. These receptor sequences come from a human donor in good health.

The chain combines TRBV6-5 with TRBJ1-3, with TRBD1 as a possible D gene (5 bases). CDR1 is MNHEY, CDR2 SVGAGI, per germline. Trimming took 7 bases from V and 4 from J, leaving 11 bases between them. This CDR3 is 13 amino acids long. The CDR3 protein is CASTRQPGNTIYF. CDR3 nucleotides: TGTGCCAGCACCAGACAGCCGGGAAACACCATATATTTT.

This clone was seen a few times. The chain is built from TRBV18 and TRBJ1-1; no clear D gene. The CDR3 totals 13 residues. Germline values: CDR1 KGHSH, CDR2 LQKENI. Trimming cost V 1 base and J 5 bases, with 8 bases left between them. The CDR3 loop is CASSPRERTEAFF. The CDR3 DNA reads as TGTGCCAGCTCACCACGGGAGCGAACTGAAGCTTTCTTT.

As to this clone: The sample has other DNA sequences that encode this CDR3 too. The genes are TRBV4-1 and TRBJ2-3, with TRBD2 identical over 12 bases. Germline V gene lookup returns CDR1 MGHRA and CDR2 YSYEKL. V lost 0 bases and J lost 5; bases outside the gene matches: 6. The CDR3 length is 17 residues. The CDR3 DNA is TGCGCCAGCAGCCAAGAAACTAGCGGGAGGCCGGGAGATACGCAGTATTTT. Its translation is CASSQETSGRPGDTQYF.

This chain uses TRBV19 with TRBJ1-5, with a weak D call TRBD1 (5 bases). Trimming removed 0 bases at V and 6 bases at J, with 12 bases between. The CDR3 sequence is 15 residues long. The germline gives CDR1 LNHDA, CDR2 SQIVND (reference sequence). CDR3 DNA: TGTGCCAGTAGTATAGAGGCGGGGCGGGCTCAGCCCCAGCATTTT. Residues: CASSIEAGRAQPQHF.

V usage is TRBV4-2 and J usage is TRBJ2-7, with D possibly being TRBD2 (6 bases). Trimming took 0 bases from V and 1 from J, leaving 7 bases between them. The germline CDR1 and CDR2 sequences are LGHNA and YNFKEQ. CDR3 length: 14 amino acids. DNA for the CDR3: TGTGCCAGCAGCCAAGATGGACTATCCTACGAGCAGTACTTC. Translated: CASSQDGLSYEQYF.

This clone was counted between two and nine times. CDR3 coding DNA: TGTGCCAGCAGCCAGCGGGCCAGCTCCTACAATGAGCAGTTCTTC. It translates to CASSQRASSYNEQFF. This chain links TRBV14 with TRBJ2-1; D may be TRBD2 (5 bases). This CDR3 is built from 15 residues. Trimming cost V 3 bases and J 0 bases, with 9 bases left between them. Germline V gives CDR1 SGHDN, CDR2 FVKESK.

The chain's CDR3 is CASSPRAGEGDTQYF. In DNA, the CDR3 is TGTGCCAGCTCACCACGAGCGGGAGAGGGAGATACGCAGTATTTT. The chain combines TRBV18 with TRBJ2-3, with 8 bases that match TRBD2. From germline, CDR1 is KGHSH and CDR2 LQKENI. Unmatched junction bases numbered 5, after V lost 1 base and J lost 5 bases. There are 15 residues in the CDR3.

The genes are TRBV19 and TRBJ2-7, with 10 positions matching TRBD1. The CDR3 loop spans 15 amino acids. From germline, CDR1 is LNHDA and CDR2 SQIVND (reference sequence). V shed 5 bases, J shed 3 bases, and the junction held 7 bases outside the gene matches. CDR3 sequence: CASSAGTGANYEQYF. As DNA, the CDR3 is TGTGCCAGTAGTGCCGGGACAGGGGCAAACTACGAGCAGTACTTC.

Only a few counts were recorded for this clone. The chain uses TRBV4-1 and TRBJ2-3, with 10 bases aligning to TRBD1. This CDR3 region has 16 residues. Germline V gene lookup returns CDR1 MGHRA and CDR2 YSYEKL. V lost 4 bases, J lost 4 bases, and 8 bases stayed unmatched. The DNA of the CDR3 is TGCGCCAGCAGCCGAGGGACAGGGGATTCGGCAGATACGCAGTATTTT. This sequence encodes CASSRGTGDSADTQYF.

The chain employs TRBV4-1 and TRBJ1-2; weak D call: TRBD1 (5 bases). CDR3 length equals 12 residues. Trimming left V 3 bases short and J 8 bases short, with 10 bases between. CDR1 and CDR2 (germline): MGHRA, YSYEKL. The CDR3 region is CASSQEGFGYTF. CDR3 sequence (DNA): TGCGCCAGCAGCCAGGAGGGGTTCGGCTACACCTTC.

The chain combines TRBV27 with TRBJ1-1; 9 bases agree with TRBD1. J gave up 6 bases and V 6 bases, and 2 bases lay outside the gene matches. Germline CDR1 is MNHEY and CDR2 is SMNVEV (reference sequence). This CDR3 is 12 amino acids long. The CDR3 nucleotides are TGTGCCAGCAGCCGACAGGGGGCTGAAGCTTTCTTT. As protein: CASSRQGAEAFF.

This clone was seen once. This chain uses TRBV7-7 with TRBJ2-7, with 7 nucleotides matching TRBD2. Germline V gene sequence: CDR1 SSHAT, CDR2 FNYEAQ (reference sequence). CDR3 length: 14 residues. Germline trimming cut 1 base from V and 6 bases from J; bases unmatched to any gene: 6. CDR3 DNA: TGTGCCAGCAGCTTAGGACTGGGCGGGGGCGAGCAGTACTTC. This codes for CASSLGLGGGEQYF.

This clone was counted a few times. The rearrangement uses TRBV20-1 and TRBJ2-7; D is possibly TRBD2 (6 bases). Germline assignment: CDR1 DFQATT and CDR2 SNEGSKA (reference sequence). This CDR3 has 11 residues. The CDR3 sequence is CSWRGSHEQYF. The CDR3 region has the DNA TGCTCCTGGAGGGGTTCCCACGAGCAGTACTTC.

The CDR3 here is CSIRQGGGTEAFF. The CDR3, as DNA: TGCAGCATACGACAGGGAGGCGGCACTGAAGCTTTCTTT. The chain is built from TRBV29-1 and TRBJ1-1; TRBD1 matches 7 bases. This CDR3 contains 13 residues. The V gene end was trimmed by 8 bases and the J gene end by 4 bases; junction bases not matched to a gene: 10. Germline CDR1 is SQVTM and CDR2 is ANQGSEA. The whole variable domain, remainder taken from reference TRBV29-1 and TRBJ1-1, is SAVISQKPSRDICQRGTSLTIQCQVDSQVTMMFWYRQQPGQSLTLIATANQGSEATYESGFVIDKFPISRPNLTFSTLTVSNMSPEDSSIYLCSIRQGGGTEAFFGQGTRLTVV.

This clone was seen just once. J is TRBJ1-1 and V is TRBV7-9; D remains unclear. The V gene lost 5 bases and the J gene lost 5 bases, with 9 bases spanning the gap. The CDR3 spans 12 residues. Germline CDR1 SEHNR, CDR2 FQNEAQ (reference sequence). CDR3 region: CASSPTSTEAFF. CDR3 DNA sequence: TGTGCCAGCAGCCCGACTTCTACTGAAGCTTTCTTT.

The V and J genes are TRBV5-5 and TRBJ1-1, with a weak D call TRBD1 (5 bases). The CDR3 is 15 residues long. V dropped 0 bases and J dropped 1 base, with 10 bases sitting between them. Germline V lookup: CDR1 SGHKS, CDR2 YYEKEE (reference sequence). The chain's CDR3 is CASSLVGAGNTEAFF. DNA of the CDR3: TGTGCCAGCAGCTTGGTAGGGGCTGGGAACACTGAAGCTTTCTTT.

This clone was counted between two and nine times. The V gene is TRBV5-8, the J gene TRBJ2-1, with 9 bases identical to TRBD2. Per germline, CDR1 SGHTS and CDR2 YDEGEE. There are 15 residues in the CDR3. V lost 3 bases, J lost 6 bases, and 7 bases stayed unmatched. CDR3 nucleotides: TGTGCCAGCAGCTCTACCGGGACTAGCCCCAATGAGCAGTTCTTC. It codes for CASSSTGTSPNEQFF.

In DNA, the CDR3 is TGTGCCAGCAGCCATCTCAGCAACAGCCTCTATGGCTACACCTTC. This sequence encodes CASSHLSNSLYGYTF. The chain recombines TRBV4-2 with TRBJ1-2; no reliable D call. Trimming shortened V by 3 bases and J by 4 bases, and 15 bases separated the two germline ends. Looked up from germline, CDR1 is LGHNA and CDR2 is YNFKEQ. The CDR3 runs 15 residues.

This chain links TRBV19 with TRBJ2-1; 7 nucleotides align to TRBD2. Losses at the gene ends were 6 bases for V and 3 bases for J; bases not matched to a gene: 2. Germline values: CDR1 LNHDA, CDR2 SQIVND (reference sequence). This CDR3 comprises 13 residues. The CDR3 region has the DNA TGTGCCAGTAGCGGACTAGACTACAATGAGCAGTTCTTC. As protein: CASSGLDYNEQFF. The full variable domain, its missing parts supplied by reference TRBV19 and TRBJ2-1, is DGGITQSPKYLFRKEGQNVTLSCEQNLNHDAMYWYRQDPGQGLRLIYYSQIVNDFQKGDIAEGYSVSREKKESFPLTVTSAQKNPTAFYLCASSGLDYNEQFFGPGTRLTVL.

This clone appeared a few times. This rearrangement joins TRBV18 to TRBJ2-1, with D possibly matching TRBD2 (5 bases). From germline, CDR1 is KGHSH and CDR2 LQKENI. This CDR3 is built from 15 residues. Deletions cut 3 bases from V and 5 bases from J, with 14 bases between. The CDR3 loop is CASSPTLGSHNEQFF. CDR3 DNA sequence: TGTGCCAGCTCACCGACTTTAGGGAGTCACAATGAGCAGTTCTTC.

This clone has only a few counts. The CDR3 spells CASSLSGTSTDTQYF. CDR3 sequence (DNA): TGTGCCAGCAGCCTATCGGGAACCAGCACAGATACGCAGTATTTT. V usage is TRBV5-4 and J usage is TRBJ2-3; D is perhaps TRBD2 (5 bases). With 4 bases removed from V and 0 bases from J, the gap between germline ends came to 12 bases. CDR1 and CDR2 (germline): SGHNT, YYREEE (reference sequence). The CDR3 covers 15 residues.

This sequence joins TRBV7-2 and TRBJ2-3; D call uncertain. This CDR3 spans 13 amino acids. Germline CDR1 reads SGHTA; CDR2 reads FQGNSA. Trimming cost V 1 base and J 2 bases, with 4 bases left between them. CDR3 sequence reads: CASSLDLTDTQYF. In DNA form, the CDR3 reads TGTGCCAGCAGCTTAGATCTCACAGATACGCAGTATTTT.